This TCR beta chain came from a study of control samples from healthy donors and cancer patients. Germline V CDR1 and CDR2: LGHDT, YNNKEL (reference sequence). V trimming: 4 bases; J trimming: 0 bases; junction bases outside the gene matches: 10. CDR3 length equals 19 residues. Here immunoSEQ multiplex PCR was the method, and the copy in TCRdb shows in-frame clones only, minus some. The profile shows 24,000 or so clones, under 95% of them singletons. This clonotype was obtained from a man over 45 with lung cancer. The V call is TRBV3-1 (or the pseudogene TRBV3-2), the J call TRBJ2-3; the match to TRBD2 covers 13 bases. Specimen: PBMCs. The CDR3 loop is CASSPRLAGGQTSTDTQYF. The CDR3 DNA sequence: TGTGCCAGCAGCCCCCGACTAGCGGGGGGTCAGACTAGCACAGATACGCAGTATTTT.